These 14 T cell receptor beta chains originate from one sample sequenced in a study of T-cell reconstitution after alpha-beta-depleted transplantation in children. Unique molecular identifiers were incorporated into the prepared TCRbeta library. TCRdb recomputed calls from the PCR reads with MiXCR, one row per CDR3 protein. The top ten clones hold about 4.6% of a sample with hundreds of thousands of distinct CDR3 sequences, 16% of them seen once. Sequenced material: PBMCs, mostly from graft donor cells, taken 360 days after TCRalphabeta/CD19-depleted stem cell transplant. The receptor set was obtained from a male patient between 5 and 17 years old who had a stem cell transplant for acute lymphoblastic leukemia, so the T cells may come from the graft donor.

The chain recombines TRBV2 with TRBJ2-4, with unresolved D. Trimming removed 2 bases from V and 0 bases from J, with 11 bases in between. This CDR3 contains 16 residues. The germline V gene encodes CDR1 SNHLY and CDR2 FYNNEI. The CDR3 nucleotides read TGTGCCAGCAGTGAAATGGACGGAGTAGCCAAAAACATTCAGTACTTC. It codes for CASSEMDGVAKNIQYF. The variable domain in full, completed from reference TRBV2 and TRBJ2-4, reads EPEVTQTPSHQVTQMGQEVILRCVPISNHLYFYWYRQILGQKVEFLVSFYNNEISEKSEIFDDQFSVERPDGSNFTLKIRSTKLEDSAMYFCASSEMDGVAKNIQYFGAGTRLSVL.

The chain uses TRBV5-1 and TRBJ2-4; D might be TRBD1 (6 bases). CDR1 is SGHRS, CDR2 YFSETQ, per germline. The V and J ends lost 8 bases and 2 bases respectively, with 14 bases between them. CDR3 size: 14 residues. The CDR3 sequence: CASKSGATKNIQYF. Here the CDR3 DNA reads TGCGCCAGTAAATCAGGGGCGACCAAAAACATTCAGTACTTC. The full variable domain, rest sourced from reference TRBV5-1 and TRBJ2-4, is KAGVTQTPRYLIKTRGQQVTLSCSPISGHRSVSWYQQTPGQGLQFLFEYFSETQRNKGNFPGRFSGRQFSNSRSEMNVSTLELGDSALYLCASKSGATKNIQYFGAGTRLSVL.

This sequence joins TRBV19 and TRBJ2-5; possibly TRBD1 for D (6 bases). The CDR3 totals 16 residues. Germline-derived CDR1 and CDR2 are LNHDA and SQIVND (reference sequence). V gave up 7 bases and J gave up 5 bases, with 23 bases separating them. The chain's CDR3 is CASTPGPGHPSETQYF. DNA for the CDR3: TGTGCCAGTACCCCAGGTCCGGGACACCCATCCGAGACCCAGTACTTC.

The CDR3 region is CASSPGQGRDTEAFF. CDR3 nucleotide sequence: TGTGCCAGCAGCCCAGGACAGGGACGGGACACTGAAGCTTTCTTT. The gene calls are TRBV11-2 and TRBJ1-1; 8 bases map to TRBD1. This CDR3 has 15 amino acids. Germline V gene sequence: CDR1 SGHAT, CDR2 FQNNGV. V lost 5 bases and J lost 3; bases outside the gene matches: 8.

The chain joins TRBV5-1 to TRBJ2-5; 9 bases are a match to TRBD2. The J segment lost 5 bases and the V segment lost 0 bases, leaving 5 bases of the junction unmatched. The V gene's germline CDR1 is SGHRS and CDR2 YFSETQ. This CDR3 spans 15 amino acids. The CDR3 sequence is CASSLAVAGVETQYF. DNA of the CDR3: TGCGCCAGCAGCTTGGCCGTAGCGGGAGTTGAGACCCAGTACTTC.

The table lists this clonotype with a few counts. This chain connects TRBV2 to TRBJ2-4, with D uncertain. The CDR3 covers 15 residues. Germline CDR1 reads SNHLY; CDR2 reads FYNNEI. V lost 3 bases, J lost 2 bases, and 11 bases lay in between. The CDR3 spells CASSDRSVSKNIQYF. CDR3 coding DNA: TGTGCCAGCAGTGATCGGTCTGTGTCCAAAAACATTCAGTACTTC.

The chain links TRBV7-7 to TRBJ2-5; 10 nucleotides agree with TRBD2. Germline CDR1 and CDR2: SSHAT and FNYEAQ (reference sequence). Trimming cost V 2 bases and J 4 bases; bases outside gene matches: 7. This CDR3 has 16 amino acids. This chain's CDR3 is CASSLPRTSGTETQYF. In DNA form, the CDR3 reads TGTGCCAGCAGCTTACCCCGAACTAGCGGGACAGAGACCCAGTACTTC.

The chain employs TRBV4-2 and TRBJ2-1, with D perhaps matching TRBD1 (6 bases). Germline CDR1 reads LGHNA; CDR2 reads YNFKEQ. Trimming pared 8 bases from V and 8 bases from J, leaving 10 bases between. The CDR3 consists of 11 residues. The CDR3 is CASGTGYEQFF. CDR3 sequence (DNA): TGTGCCAGCGGTACAGGGTATGAGCAGTTCTTC.

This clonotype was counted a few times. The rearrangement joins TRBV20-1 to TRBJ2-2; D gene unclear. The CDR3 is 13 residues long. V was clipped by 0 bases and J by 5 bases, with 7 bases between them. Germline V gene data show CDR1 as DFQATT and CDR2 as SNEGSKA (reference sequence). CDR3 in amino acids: CSARDLQTGELFF. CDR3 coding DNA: TGCAGTGCTAGAGATCTGCAAACCGGGGAGCTGTTTTTT.

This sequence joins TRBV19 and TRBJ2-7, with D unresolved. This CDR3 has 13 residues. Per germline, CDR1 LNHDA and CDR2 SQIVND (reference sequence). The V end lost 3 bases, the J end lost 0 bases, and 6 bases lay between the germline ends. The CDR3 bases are TGTGCCAGTAGTATGCTCTCCTCCTACGAGCAGTACTTC. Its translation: CASSMLSSYEQYF.

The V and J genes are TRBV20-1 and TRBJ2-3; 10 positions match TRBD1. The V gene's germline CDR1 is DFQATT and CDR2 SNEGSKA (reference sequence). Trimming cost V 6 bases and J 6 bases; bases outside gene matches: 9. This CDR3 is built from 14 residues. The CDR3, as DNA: TGCAGTGCCCAAACCGGGACAGGGGAGGATACGCAGTATTTT. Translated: CSAQTGTGEDTQYF.

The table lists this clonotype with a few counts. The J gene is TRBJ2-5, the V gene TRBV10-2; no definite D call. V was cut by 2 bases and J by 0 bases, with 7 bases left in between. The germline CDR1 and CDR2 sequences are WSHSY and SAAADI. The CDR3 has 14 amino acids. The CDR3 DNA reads TGCGCCAGCAGTGAGGGGCCGGACCAAGAGACCCAGTACTTC. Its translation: CASSEGPDQETQYF.

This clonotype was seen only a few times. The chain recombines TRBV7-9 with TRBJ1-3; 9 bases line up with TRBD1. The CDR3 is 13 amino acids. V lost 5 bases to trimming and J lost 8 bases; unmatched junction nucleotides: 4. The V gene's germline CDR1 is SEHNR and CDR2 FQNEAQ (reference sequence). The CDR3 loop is CASSRGQGDTIYF. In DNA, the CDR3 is TGTGCCAGCAGCAGGGGACAGGGAGACACCATATATTTT.

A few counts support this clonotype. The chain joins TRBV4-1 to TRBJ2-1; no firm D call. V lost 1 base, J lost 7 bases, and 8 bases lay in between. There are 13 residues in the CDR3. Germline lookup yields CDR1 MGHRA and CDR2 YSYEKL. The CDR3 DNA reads TGCGCCAGCAGCCAAGGGTGGGCAAATGAGCAGTTCTTC. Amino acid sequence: CASSQGWANEQFF.